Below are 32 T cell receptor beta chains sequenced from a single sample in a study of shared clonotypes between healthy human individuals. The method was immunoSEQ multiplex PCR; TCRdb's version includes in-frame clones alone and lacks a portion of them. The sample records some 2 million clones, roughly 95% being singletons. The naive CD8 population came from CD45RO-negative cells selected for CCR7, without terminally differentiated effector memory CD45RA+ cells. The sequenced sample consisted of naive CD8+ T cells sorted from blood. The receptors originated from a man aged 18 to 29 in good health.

CDR3 sequence reads: CASSLVRQGWDQPQHF. The CDR3 nucleotides read TGTGCCAGCAGCTTAGTCAGGCAGGGTTGGGATCAGCCCCAGCATTTT. The chain recombines TRBV11-1 with TRBJ1-5; D possibly corresponds to TRBD1 (5 bases). This CDR3 has 16 amino acids. Between the trimmed V and J ends, which lost 1 base and 5 bases, there was a span of 15 bases. Germline-derived CDR1 and CDR2 are SGHAT and FQDESV (reference sequence).

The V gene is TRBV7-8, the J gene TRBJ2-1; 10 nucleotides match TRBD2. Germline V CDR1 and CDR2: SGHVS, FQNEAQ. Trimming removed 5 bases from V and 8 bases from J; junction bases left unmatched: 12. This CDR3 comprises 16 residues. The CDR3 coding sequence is TGTGCCAGCAGCCGAGCGGGGGGGACTATCAGCGATGAGCAGTTCTTC. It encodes CASSRAGGTISDEQFF.

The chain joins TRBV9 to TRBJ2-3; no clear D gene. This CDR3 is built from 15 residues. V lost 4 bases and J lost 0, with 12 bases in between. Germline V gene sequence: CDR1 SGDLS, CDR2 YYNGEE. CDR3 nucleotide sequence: TGTGCCAGCAGCCCAGCAACAGCTAGCACAGATACGCAGTATTTT. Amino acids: CASSPATASTDTQYF.

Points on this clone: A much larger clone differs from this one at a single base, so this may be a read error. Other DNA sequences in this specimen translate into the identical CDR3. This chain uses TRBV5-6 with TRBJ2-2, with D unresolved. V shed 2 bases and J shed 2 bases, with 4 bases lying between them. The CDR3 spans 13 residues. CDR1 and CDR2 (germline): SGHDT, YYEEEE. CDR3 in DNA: TGTGCCAGCAGCTTAGGCAACACCGGGGAGCTGTTTTTT. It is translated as CASSLGNTGELFF.

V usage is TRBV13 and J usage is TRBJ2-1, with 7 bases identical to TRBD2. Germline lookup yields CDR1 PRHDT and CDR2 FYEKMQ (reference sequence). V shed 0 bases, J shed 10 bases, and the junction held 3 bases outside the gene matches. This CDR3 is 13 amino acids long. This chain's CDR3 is CASSLGLASEQFF. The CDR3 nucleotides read TGTGCCAGCAGCTTAGGACTAGCGAGCGAGCAGTTCTTC.

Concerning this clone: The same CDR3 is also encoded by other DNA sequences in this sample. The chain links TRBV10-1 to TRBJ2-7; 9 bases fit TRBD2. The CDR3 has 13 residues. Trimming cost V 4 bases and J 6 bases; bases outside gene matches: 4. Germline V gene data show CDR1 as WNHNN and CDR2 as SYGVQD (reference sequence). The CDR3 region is CASSGGLAGEQYF. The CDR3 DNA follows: TGCGCCAGCAGTGGGGGACTAGCCGGCGAGCAGTACTTC.

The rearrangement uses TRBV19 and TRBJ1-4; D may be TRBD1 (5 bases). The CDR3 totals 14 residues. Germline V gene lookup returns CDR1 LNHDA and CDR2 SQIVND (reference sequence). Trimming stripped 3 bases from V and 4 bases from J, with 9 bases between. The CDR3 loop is CASSIPQGNEKLFF. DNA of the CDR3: TGTGCCAGTAGTATCCCCCAGGGTAATGAAAAACTGTTTTTT.

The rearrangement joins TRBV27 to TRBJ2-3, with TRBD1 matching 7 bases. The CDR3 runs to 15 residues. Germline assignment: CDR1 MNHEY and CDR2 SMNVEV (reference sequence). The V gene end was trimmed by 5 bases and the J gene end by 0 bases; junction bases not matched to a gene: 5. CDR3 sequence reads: CASSTGTASTDTQYF. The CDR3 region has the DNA TGTGCCAGCAGTACCGGGACAGCTAGCACAGATACGCAGTATTTT.

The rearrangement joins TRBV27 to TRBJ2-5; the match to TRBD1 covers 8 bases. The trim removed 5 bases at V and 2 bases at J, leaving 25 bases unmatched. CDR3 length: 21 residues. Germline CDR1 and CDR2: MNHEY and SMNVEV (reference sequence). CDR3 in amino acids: CASSPPPYDRGIRTVQETQYF. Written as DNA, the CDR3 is TGTGCCAGCAGTCCTCCCCCCTATGACAGGGGAATACGCACCGTTCAAGAGACCCAGTACTTC.

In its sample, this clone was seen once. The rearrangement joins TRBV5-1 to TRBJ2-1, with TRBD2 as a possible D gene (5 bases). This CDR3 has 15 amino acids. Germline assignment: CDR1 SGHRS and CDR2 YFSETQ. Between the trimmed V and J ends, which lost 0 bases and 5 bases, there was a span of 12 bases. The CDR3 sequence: CASSLELVGHNEQFF. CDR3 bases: TGCGCCAGCAGCTTGGAACTAGTTGGACACAATGAGCAGTTCTTC.

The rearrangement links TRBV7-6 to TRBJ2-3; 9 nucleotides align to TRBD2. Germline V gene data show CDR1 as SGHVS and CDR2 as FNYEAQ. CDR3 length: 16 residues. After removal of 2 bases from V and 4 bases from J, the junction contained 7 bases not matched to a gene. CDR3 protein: CASSLRAGGFADTQYF. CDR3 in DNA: TGTGCCAGCAGCTTACGGGCGGGGGGGTTCGCAGATACGCAGTATTTT.

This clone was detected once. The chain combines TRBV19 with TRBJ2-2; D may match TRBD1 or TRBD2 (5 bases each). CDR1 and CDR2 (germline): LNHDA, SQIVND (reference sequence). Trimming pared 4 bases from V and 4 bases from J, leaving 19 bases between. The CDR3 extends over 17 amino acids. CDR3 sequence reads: CASSTPGVGGGTGELFF. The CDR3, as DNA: TGTGCCAGTAGTACCCCCGGCGTGGGTGGGGGCACCGGGGAGCTGTTTTTT.

The CDR3 here is CASSYSGGGSYNEQFF. In DNA, the CDR3 is TGTGCCAGCAGTTACTCTGGCGGGGGCTCCTACAATGAGCAGTTCTTC. The rearrangement uses TRBV6-6 and TRBJ2-1, with 7 positions matching TRBD2. The V gene's germline CDR1 is MNHNY and CDR2 SVGAGI (reference sequence). The junction had 2 bases not matched to a gene; V was cut back by 0 bases and J by 0 bases. The CDR3 is 16 amino acids.

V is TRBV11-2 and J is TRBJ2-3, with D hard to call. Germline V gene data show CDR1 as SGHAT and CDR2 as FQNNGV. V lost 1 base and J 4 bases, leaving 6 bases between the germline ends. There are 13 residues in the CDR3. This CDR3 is CASSLGYPDTQYF. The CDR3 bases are TGTGCCAGCAGCTTAGGGTACCCAGATACGCAGTATTTT.

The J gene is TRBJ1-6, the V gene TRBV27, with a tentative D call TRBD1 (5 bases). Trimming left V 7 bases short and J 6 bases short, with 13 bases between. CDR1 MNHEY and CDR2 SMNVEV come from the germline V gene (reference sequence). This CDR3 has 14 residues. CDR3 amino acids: CASTSGGANSPLHF. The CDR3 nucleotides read TGTGCCAGCACCTCCGGAGGGGCTAATTCACCCCTCCACTTT.

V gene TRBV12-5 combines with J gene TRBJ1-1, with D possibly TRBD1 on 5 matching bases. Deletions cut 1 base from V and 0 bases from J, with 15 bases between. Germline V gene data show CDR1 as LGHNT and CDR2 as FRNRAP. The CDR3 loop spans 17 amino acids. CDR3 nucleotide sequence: TGTGCTAGTGGTTTGGGTGGGGCTCCACTTATGAACACTGAAGCTTTCTTT. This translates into CASGLGGAPLMNTEAFF.

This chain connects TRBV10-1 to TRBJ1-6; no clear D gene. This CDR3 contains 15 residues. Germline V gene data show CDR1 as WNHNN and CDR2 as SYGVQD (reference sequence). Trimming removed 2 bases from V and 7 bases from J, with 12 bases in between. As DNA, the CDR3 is TGCGCCAGCAGTGAGGGAGAGGTGTGGAATTCACCCCTCCACTTT. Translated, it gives CASSEGEVWNSPLHF.

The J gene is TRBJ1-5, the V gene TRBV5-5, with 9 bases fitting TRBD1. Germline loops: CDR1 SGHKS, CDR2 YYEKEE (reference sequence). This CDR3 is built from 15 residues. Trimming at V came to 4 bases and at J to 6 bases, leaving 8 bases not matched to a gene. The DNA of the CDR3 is TGTGCCAGCAGCCCAGGGACAGGGTTGGGTCAGCCCCAGCATTTT. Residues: CASSPGTGLGQPQHF.

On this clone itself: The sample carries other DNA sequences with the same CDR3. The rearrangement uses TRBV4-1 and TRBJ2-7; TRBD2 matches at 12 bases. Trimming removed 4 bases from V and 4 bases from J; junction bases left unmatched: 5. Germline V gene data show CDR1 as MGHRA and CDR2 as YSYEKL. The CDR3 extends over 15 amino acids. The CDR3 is CASSPRLAGGYEQYF. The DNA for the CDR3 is TGCGCCAGCAGCCCCCGCCTAGCGGGGGGGTACGAGCAGTACTTC.

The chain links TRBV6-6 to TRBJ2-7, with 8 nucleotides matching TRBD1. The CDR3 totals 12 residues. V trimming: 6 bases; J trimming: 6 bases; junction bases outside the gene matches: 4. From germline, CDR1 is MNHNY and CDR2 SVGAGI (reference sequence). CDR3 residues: CASSTTGGEQYF. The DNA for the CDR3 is TGTGCCAGCAGCACAACAGGGGGCGAGCAGTACTTC.

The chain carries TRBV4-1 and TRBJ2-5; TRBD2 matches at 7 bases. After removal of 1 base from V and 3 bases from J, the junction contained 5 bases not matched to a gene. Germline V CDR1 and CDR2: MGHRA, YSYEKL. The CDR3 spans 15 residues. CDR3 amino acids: CASSQGRDYEETQYF. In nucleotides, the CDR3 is TGCGCCAGCAGCCAAGGCCGGGACTACGAAGAGACCCAGTACTTC.

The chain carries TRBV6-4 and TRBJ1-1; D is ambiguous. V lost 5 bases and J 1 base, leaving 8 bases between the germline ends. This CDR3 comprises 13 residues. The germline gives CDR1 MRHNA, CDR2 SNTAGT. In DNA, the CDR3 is TGTGCCAGCAGTTGGCACCCGAACACTGAAGCTTTCTTT. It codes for CASSWHPNTEAFF.

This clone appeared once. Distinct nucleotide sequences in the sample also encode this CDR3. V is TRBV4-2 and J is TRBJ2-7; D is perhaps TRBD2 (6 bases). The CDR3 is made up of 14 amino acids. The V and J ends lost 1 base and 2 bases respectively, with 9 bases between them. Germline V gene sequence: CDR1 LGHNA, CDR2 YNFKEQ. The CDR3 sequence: CASSQGGGTYEQYF. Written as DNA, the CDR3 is TGTGCCAGCAGCCAAGGGGGCGGGACCTACGAGCAGTACTTC.

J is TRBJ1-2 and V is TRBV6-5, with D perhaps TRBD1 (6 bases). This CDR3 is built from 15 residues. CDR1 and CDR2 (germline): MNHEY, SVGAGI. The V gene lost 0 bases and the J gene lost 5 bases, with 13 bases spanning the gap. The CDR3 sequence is CASSYSRDTVYGYTF. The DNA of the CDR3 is TGTGCCAGCAGTTACTCAAGGGACACCGTTTATGGCTACACCTTC.

The CDR3 nucleotides are TGTGCCTGGAGTGTCCTTAACTACGAGCAGTACTTC. Residues: CAWSVLNYEQYF. J is TRBJ2-7 and V is TRBV30; no definite D call. Germline V gene lookup returns CDR1 GTSNPN and CDR2 SVGIG (reference sequence). The CDR3 loop spans 12 amino acids. The V end lost 0 bases, the J end lost 3 bases, and 6 bases lay between the germline ends.

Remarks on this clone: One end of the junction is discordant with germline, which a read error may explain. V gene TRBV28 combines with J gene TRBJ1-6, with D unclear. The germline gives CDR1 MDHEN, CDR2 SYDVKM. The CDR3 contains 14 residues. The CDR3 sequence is CASSSNPGNSLLHF. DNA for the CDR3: TGTGCCAGCAGTTCCAACCCAGGAAATTCACTCCTCCACTTT.

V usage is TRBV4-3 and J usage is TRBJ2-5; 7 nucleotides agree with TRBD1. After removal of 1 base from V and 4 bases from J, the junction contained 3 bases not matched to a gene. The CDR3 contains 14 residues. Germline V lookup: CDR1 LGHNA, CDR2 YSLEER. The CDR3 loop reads CASSQGQGRETQYF. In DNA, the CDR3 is TGCGCCAGCAGCCAAGGACAGGGTAGAGAGACCCAGTACTTC.

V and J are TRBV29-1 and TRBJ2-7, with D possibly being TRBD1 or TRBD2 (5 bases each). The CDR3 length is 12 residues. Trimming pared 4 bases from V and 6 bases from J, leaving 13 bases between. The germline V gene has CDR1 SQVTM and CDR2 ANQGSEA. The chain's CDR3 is CSVVISGTEQYF. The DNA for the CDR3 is TGCAGCGTTGTTATATCAGGGACCGAGCAGTACTTC.

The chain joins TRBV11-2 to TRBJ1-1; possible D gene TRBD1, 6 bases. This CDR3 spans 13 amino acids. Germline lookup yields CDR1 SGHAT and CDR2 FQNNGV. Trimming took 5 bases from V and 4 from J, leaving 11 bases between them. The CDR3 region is CASSATGLTEAFF. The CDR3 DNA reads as TGTGCCAGCAGCGCAACAGGGCTCACTGAAGCTTTCTTT.

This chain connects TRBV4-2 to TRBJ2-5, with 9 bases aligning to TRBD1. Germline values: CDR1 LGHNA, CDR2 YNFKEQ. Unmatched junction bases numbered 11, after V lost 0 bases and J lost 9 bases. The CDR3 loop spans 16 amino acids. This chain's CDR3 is CASSQDIGDRVLAQYF. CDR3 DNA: TGTGCCAGCAGCCAAGATATAGGGGACAGGGTGCTAGCCCAGTACTTC.

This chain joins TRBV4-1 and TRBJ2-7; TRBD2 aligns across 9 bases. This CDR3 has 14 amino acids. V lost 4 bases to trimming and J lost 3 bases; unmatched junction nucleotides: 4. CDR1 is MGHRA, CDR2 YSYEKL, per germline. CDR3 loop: CASSPREGNYEQYF. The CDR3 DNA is TGCGCCAGCAGCCCGCGGGAGGGAAACTACGAGCAGTACTTC.

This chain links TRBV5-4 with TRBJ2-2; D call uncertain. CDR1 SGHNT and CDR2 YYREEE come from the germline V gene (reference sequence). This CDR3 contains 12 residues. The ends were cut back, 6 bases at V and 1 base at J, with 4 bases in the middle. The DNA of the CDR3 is TGTGCCAGCACCATGAACACCGGGGAGCTGTTTTTT. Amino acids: CASTMNTGELFF.